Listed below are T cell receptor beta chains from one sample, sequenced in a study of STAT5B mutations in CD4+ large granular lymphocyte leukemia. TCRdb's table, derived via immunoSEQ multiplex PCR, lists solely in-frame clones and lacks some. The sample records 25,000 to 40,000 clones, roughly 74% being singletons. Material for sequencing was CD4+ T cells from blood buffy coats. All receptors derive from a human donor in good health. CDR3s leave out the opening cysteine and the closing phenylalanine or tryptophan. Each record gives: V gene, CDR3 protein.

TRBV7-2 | ASSSFRVRTQY
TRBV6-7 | ATSDREHEQY
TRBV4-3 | ASSQIRQGSGYT
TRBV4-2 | ASSHGSEAF
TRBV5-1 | ASSLGLAGGHNEQF
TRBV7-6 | ASSLAVNQGINYGYT
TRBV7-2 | ASSLALGRGTSGAF
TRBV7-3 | ASSLIGSRDTDTQY
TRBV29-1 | SVEADSYEQY
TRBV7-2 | ATSDGSNTGELF
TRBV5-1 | ASSLVTDYGYT
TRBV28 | ASRRRAQETQY
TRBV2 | ASSGGQGVQPQH
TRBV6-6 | ASSYSMVTGPYEQY
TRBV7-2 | ASSLGLAGGSTDTQY
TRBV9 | ASQRGGPNRGTEAF
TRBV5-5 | ASSLGQSARYGYT
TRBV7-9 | ASSLDQRGAAYEQY
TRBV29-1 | SVAQTGGSYEQY
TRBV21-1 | ASSSVTGKNQPQH
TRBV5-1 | ASSTGQENTEAF
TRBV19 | ASSLRGVWGDTQY
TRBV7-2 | ASSLKGLAYYNEQF
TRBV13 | ASSASPGTPNEEQF
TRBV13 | ASSLGQGILGSGSGDTQY
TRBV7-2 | ASSLGRRANEKLF
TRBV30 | AWSYPAGQGYETQY
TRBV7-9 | ASSLDLAGGDEQY
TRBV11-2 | ASSHSYEQY
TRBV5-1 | ASSLDTSGDTQY
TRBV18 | ASSPQGQGGDYGYT
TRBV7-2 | ASSLDSASGVNNEQF
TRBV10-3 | AISASLTGNYGYT
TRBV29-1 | SVVPAIAISYNEQF
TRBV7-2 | ASSLTSIYEQY
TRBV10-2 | ASSGSDYSRNQF
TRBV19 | ASSPPSYNEQF
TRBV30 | AWGTAGGEKLF
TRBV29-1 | SVVTAVGTEAF
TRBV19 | ASSTMARVKVIHEQF
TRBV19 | ASSTHREAGELF
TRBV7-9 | ASSPRGLTYEQY
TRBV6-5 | ASSRGGRSADTQY
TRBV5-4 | ASSTGTSGFFGETQY
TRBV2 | ASRERGGNGANVLT
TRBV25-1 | ASSELYSYNEQF
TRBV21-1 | ASSKDRQEGNGYT
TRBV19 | ASNQGAQETQY
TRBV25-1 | ASSGLQGEDEKLF
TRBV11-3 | ASSLEVSYGYT
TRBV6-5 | ASSYSWRNEKLF
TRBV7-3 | ASSLNGGASTDTQY
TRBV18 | ASSPFQDTEQF
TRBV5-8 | ASSLEQNYGYT
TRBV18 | ASSDPGPKGTQY